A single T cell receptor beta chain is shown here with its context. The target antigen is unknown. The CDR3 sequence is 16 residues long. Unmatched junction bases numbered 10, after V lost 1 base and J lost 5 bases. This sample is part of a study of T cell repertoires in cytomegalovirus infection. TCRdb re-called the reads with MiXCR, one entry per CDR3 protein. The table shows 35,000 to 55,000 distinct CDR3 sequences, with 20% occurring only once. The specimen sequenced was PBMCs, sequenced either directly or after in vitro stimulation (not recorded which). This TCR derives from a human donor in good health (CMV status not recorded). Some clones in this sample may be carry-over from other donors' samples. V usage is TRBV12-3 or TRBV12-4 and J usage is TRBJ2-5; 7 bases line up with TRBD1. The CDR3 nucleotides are TGTGCCAGCAGTTTAGGTAACTTCAGGGGGAGTGAGACCCAGTACTTC. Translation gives CASSLGNFRGSETQYF.